This is a list of T cell receptor beta chains from one sample in a study of cytomegalovirus exposure and HLA in healthy donors. Sequencing was performed with immunoSEQ multiplex PCR; in TCRdb, only in-frame clones are kept and a portion is missing. The sample includes around 160,000 clones, approximately 75% seen only once; the top ten take 2.2%. Specimen: PBMCs. These receptors all come from a man aged 45-65 years in good health and CMV-seropositive. Both conserved end residues are part of each CDR3. The D gene is left open where the match is weak. Expanded clones get a size class; other rows say once, few or many, or leave the size out.

>TRBV19|.|TRBD1|TRBJ1-2
CASNTRDRDGYTF
TGTGCCAGTAACACAAGGGACAGAGATGGCTACACCTTC
>TRBV7-2|.|.|TRBJ2-7
CASSPPWGQSSYEQYF
TGTGCCAGCAGTCCCCCGTGGGGCCAGAGCTCCTACGAGCAGTACTTC
>TRBV11-2|.|TRBD1|TRBJ1-2
CASSTLTGFYYGYTF
TGTGCCAGCAGCACCTTGACAGGGTTCTACTATGGCTACACCTTC
>TRBV18|.|.|TRBJ2-3
CASSPPVRTDTQYF
TGTGCCAGCTCACCACCGGTCCGGACAGATACGCAGTATTTT
>TRBV10-3|.|.|TRBJ2-5
CAISANEGETQYF
TGTGCCATCAGTGCTAACGAGGGAGAGACCCAGTACTTC
>TRBV7-8|once|.|TRBJ2-7
CASSSTTLYEQYF
TGTGCCAGCAGCTCAACTACCCTGTACGAGCAGTACTTC
>TRBV7-8|.|.|TRBJ1-2
CASSPTSNYGYTF
TGTGCCAGCAGCCCCACTTCTAACTATGGCTACACCTTC
>TRBV7-2|.|TRBD1|TRBJ2-5
CASSRQGSPQETQYF
TGTGCCAGCAGCAGACAGGGGAGCCCACAAGAGACCCAGTACTTC
>TRBV28|.|TRBD1|TRBJ1-1
CASSYPGTGGTEAFF
TGTGCCAGCAGTTATCCCGGGACAGGGGGCACTGAAGCTTTCTTT
>TRBV7-9|few|.|TRBJ1-4
CASSLAAEGLNEKLFF
TGTGCCAGCAGCTTAGCGGCGGAGGGGCTTAATGAAAAACTGTTTTTT
>TRBV7-9|.|TRBD2|TRBJ2-1
CASSAQPGLAGGNEQFF
TGTGCCAGCAGCGCTCAACCGGGACTAGCGGGGGGAAATGAGCAGTTCTTC
>TRBV4-2|.|.|TRBJ1-2
CASSQESGRVYGYTF
TGTGCCAGCAGCCAAGAGTCCGGGCGGGTCTATGGCTACACCTTC
>TRBV9|.|TRBD2|TRBJ2-1
CASSVAGGPYNEQFF
TGTGCCAGCAGCGTGGCGGGGGGGCCCTACAATGAGCAGTTCTTC
>TRBV5-5|.|.|TRBJ2-4
CASSLIVAKNIQYF
TGTGCCAGCAGCTTAATCGTAGCCAAAAACATTCAGTACTTC
>TRBV5-5|.|.|TRBJ2-7
CASSLEGVGSYEQYF
TGTGCCAGCAGCTTGGAGGGGGTAGGGTCCTACGAGCAGTACTTC
>TRBV30|.|.|TRBJ1-1
CAWSVIRNTEAFF
TGTGCCTGGAGTGTAATTCGGAACACTGAAGCTTTCTTT
>TRBV2|.|TRBD2|TRBJ2-1
CASSGEGLNEQFF
TGTGCCAGCAGTGGGGAGGGTCTAAATGAGCAGTTCTTC
>TRBV4-1|.|.|TRBJ2-3
CASSQATSTDTQYF
TGCGCCAGCAGCCAAGCAACTAGCACAGATACGCAGTATTTT
>TRBV4-3|.|.|TRBJ1-1
CASSQDGQRGLAFF
TGCGCCAGCAGCCAAGATGGGCAGAGGGGGTTGGCTTTCTTT
>TRBV4-1|once|TRBD2|TRBJ2-1
CASSQDRTGGSYNEQFF
TGCGCCAGCAGCCAAGATAGAACGGGGGGGTCCTACAATGAGCAGTTCTTC
>TRBV10-3|.|TRBD2|TRBJ2-1
CAISDGGGSYNEQFF
TGTGCCATCAGTGACGGGGGGGGCTCCTACAATGAGCAGTTCTTC
>TRBV6-6|.|TRBD2|TRBJ2-5
CASSLGTSGVQETQYF
TGTGCCAGCAGCCTCGGGACTAGCGGAGTTCAAGAGACCCAGTACTTC
>TRBV27|.|.|TRBJ1-6
CASSLSAQVASPLHF
TGTGCCAGCAGTTTATCAGCACAGGTCGCGTCACCCCTCCACTTT
>TRBV25-1|.|TRBD1|TRBJ1-1
CASSATRQGASMTEAFF
TGTGCCAGCAGCGCAACCCGACAGGGCGCTTCGATGACTGAAGCTTTCTTT
>TRBV11-2|.|TRBD1|TRBJ1-2
CASSRPSGQRQYNYGYTF
TGTGCCAGCAGCCGTCCTTCGGGACAGCGACAATATAACTATGGCTACACCTTC
>TRBV4-3|.|.|TRBJ1-3
CASSPAYRATNAGNTIYF
TGCGCCAGCAGCCCTGCCTATCGGGCGACTAATGCTGGAAACACCATATATTTT
>TRBV7-9|.|TRBD1|TRBJ2-2
CASSLTGGTGGELFF
TGTGCCAGCAGCTTGACAGGGGGCACGGGCGGGGAGCTGTTTTTT
>TRBV28|.|TRBD1|TRBJ1-5
CASSSPDRDYQPQHF
TGTGCCAGCAGTTCCCCGGACAGGGACTATCAGCCCCAGCATTTT
>TRBV5-1|few|TRBD1|TRBJ1-2
CASSPRGTIDYTF
TGCGCCAGCAGCCCCAGGGGGACAATCGACTACACCTTC
>TRBV7-2|.|TRBD2|TRBJ2-7
CASSLRGGGTSLYSYEQYF
TGTGCCAGCAGCTTAAGGGGGGGTGGGACTAGCCTCTACTCCTACGAGCAGTACTTC
>TRBV19|.|TRBD1|TRBJ2-1
CAIGQGIYNEQFF
TGTGCCATAGGACAGGGAATCTACAATGAGCAGTTCTTC
>TRBV7-8|.|TRBD1|TRBJ1-1
CASSPTYGWEDRVGTEAFF
TGTGCCAGCAGCCCAACCTACGGCTGGGAGGACAGGGTCGGCACTGAAGCTTTCTTT
>TRBV5-1|.|TRBD1|TRBJ1-6
CASSGETGKSSYNSPLHF
TGCGCCAGCAGCGGGGAGACAGGGAAATCATCCTATAATTCACCCCTCCACTTT
>TRBV6-7|.|.|TRBJ1-6
CASSYSTGCNSPLHF
TGTGCCAGCAGTTACTCCACAGGTTGTAATTCACCCCTCCACTTT
>TRBV9|.|.|TRBJ1-2
CASSALLPTGNGYTF
TGTGCCAGCAGCGCTCTTCTACCCACAGGGAATGGCTACACCTTC
>TRBV7-9|.|TRBD2|TRBJ2-3
CASSSGGPSTDTQYF
TGTGCCAGCAGTAGCGGGGGGCCCAGCACAGATACGCAGTATTTT
>TRBV11-3|.|.|TRBJ2-5
CASSLEPRGETQYF
TGTGCCAGCAGCTTAGAGCCCCGAGGAGAGACCCAGTACTTC
>TRBV6-5|.|TRBD2|TRBJ2-5
CASGGGALETQYF
TGTGCCAGCGGCGGGGGGGCTTTGGAGACCCAGTACTTC
>TRBV29-1|.|.|TRBJ1-2
CSVGGISYGYTF
TGCAGCGTCGGGGGGATCAGCTATGGCTACACCTTC
>TRBV6-6|.|TRBD1|TRBJ2-5
CASSYLTGGSTETQYF
TGTGCCAGCAGTTACCTAACAGGGGGTTCAACGGAGACCCAGTACTTC
>TRBV29-1|.|TRBD1|TRBJ1-2
CSVEDGQGPDTF
TGCAGCGTTGAAGATGGACAGGGGCCAGACACCTTC
>TRBV11-2|.|.|TRBJ2-5
CASSAHGGWETQYF
TGTGCCAGCAGCGCTCACGGAGGTTGGGAGACCCAGTACTTC
>TRBV7-3|.|TRBD2|TRBJ2-1
CASSYPGLAGDNEQFF
TGTGCCAGCAGCTACCCGGGACTAGCGGGGGACAATGAGCAGTTCTTC
>TRBV6-5|.|TRBD2|TRBJ2-4
CASTLSSGGNNIQYF
TGTGCCAGCACCTTATCATCCGGGGGGAACAACATTCAGTACTTC
>TRBV7-2|.|TRBD1|TRBJ2-7
CASSLARGLSPYYEQYF
TGTGCCAGCAGCTTAGCAAGGGGGCTATCGCCATACTACGAGCAGTACTTC
>TRBV18|.|.|TRBJ1-5
CASSPAGNSNQPQHF
TGCGCCAGCTCACCAGCGGGGAATAGCAATCAGCCCCAGCATTTT
>TRBV5-4|.|.|TRBJ1-1
CASSFAQKNTEAFF
TGTGCCAGCAGCTTTGCACAGAAGAACACTGAAGCTTTCTTT
>TRBV5-1|few|.|TRBJ2-1
CASSDQGLLNEQFF
TGCGCCAGCAGCGACCAAGGACTACTCAATGAGCAGTTCTTC
>TRBV7-2|.|TRBD1|TRBJ1-2
CASSTRQGAHYGYTF
TGTGCCAGCAGCACCAGGCAGGGGGCTCACTATGGCTACACCTTC
>TRBV9|once|TRBD1|TRBJ1-5
CASSAGQLSNQPQHF
TGTGCCAGCAGCGCGGGACAGTTGAGCAATCAGCCCCAGCATTTT
>TRBV4-3|.|.|TRBJ1-2
CASSQGASTLWGYTF
TGCGCCAGCAGCCAAGGGGCATCGACCCTTTGGGGCTACACCTTC
>TRBV10-2|.|TRBD2|TRBJ2-3
CASSESRTSGGVTDTQYF
TGCGCCAGCAGTGAGTCCAGGACTAGCGGGGGGGTAACAGATACGCAGTATTTT
>TRBV9|.|TRBD1|TRBJ2-7
CASSPPGQGNEQYF
TGTGCCAGCAGCCCTCCGGGACAGGGTAACGAGCAGTACTTC
>TRBV28|.|TRBD1|TRBJ2-7
CASSFMSTGGEQYF
TGTGCCAGCAGTTTCATGTCAACAGGGGGTGAGCAGTACTTC
>TRBV7-2|.|TRBD2|TRBJ2-7
CASSSLAGSSYEQYF
TGTGCCAGCAGCTCCCTAGCGGGGAGCTCCTACGAGCAGTACTTC
>TRBV29-1|few|TRBD1|TRBJ1-1
CSADRGPREAFF
TGCAGCGCGGACAGGGGACCGCGTGAAGCTTTCTTT
>TRBV4-3|few|.|TRBJ2-3
CASSQAWRQDSTDTQYF
TGCGCCAGCAGCCAAGCCTGGAGACAGGATAGCACAGATACGCAGTATTTT
>TRBV7-8|.|.|TRBJ2-7
CASSLAGGPYEQYF
TGTGCCAGCAGCTTAGCGGGGGGGCCTTACGAGCAGTACTTC
>TRBV5-6|.|TRBD1|TRBJ2-7
CASSSNRQGAYEQYF
TGTGCCAGCAGCTCAAACCGACAGGGGGCTTACGAGCAGTACTTC
>TRBV7-2|.|TRBD2|TRBJ2-1
CATIAGGPGNEQFF
TGTGCCACTATCGCGGGGGGGCCTGGGAATGAGCAGTTCTTC